One and the same sample provided the 5 T cell receptor beta chains below, sequenced in a study of shared clonotypes between healthy human individuals. The data were produced by immunoSEQ multiplex PCR, yet TCRdb's version contains in-frame clones alone and is incomplete. The data show 2 million to 2.5 million clones, with 95% seen just once and 0.1% to 0.15% held by the top ten. The sample consisted of naive CD4+ T cells sorted from blood. Subset in this sample: CD45RA+ positively selected. The receptor set was obtained from a man between 18 and 35 years old in good health.

The genes are TRBV4-3 and TRBJ2-4; 10 positions agree with TRBD2. V dropped 0 bases and J dropped 10; count of bases not matched to a gene: 9. The length of the CDR3 is 16 residues. CDR1 LGHNA and CDR2 YSLEER come from the germline V gene. CDR3 region: CASSQDQGLATVIQYF. The CDR3 nucleotides read TGCGCCAGCAGCCAAGATCAGGGACTAGCGACTGTGATTCAGTACTTC.

The chain links TRBV30 to TRBJ1-5; no clear D gene. V was trimmed by 1 base and J by 1 base, leaving 5 bases between them. Germline V gene data show CDR1 as GTSNPN and CDR2 as SVGIG (reference sequence). The CDR3 runs 13 residues. This CDR3 reads CAWSATSNQPQHF. The CDR3 DNA sequence: TGTGCCTGGAGTGCCACAAGCAATCAGCCCCAGCATTTT. The full variable domain, rest sourced from reference TRBV30 and TRBJ1-5, is SQTIHQWPATLVQPVGSPLSLECTVEGTSNPNLYWYRQAAGRGLQLLFYSVGIGQISSEVPQNLSASRPQDRQFILSSKKLLLSDSGFYLCAWSATSNQPQHFGDGTRLSIL.

V usage is TRBV12-5 and J usage is TRBJ1-1, with D possibly matching TRBD1 (5 bases). The CDR3 spans 14 residues. Trimming removed 5 bases at V and 1 base at J, with 11 bases between. CDR1 is LGHNT, CDR2 FRNRAP, per germline. The CDR3 is CASGPRTGNTEAFF. In DNA, the CDR3 is TGTGCTAGTGGTCCCCGAACAGGGAACACTGAAGCTTTCTTT.

Points on this clone: Other DNA sequences in the sample encode the same CDR3. This chain connects TRBV15 to TRBJ1-2; no firm D call. Between the trimmed V and J ends, which lost 0 bases and 4 bases, there was a span of 9 bases. Germline CDR1 is LNHNV and CDR2 is YYDKDF (reference sequence). There are 14 residues in the CDR3. Written as DNA, the CDR3 is TGTGCCACCAGCAGAGATCGGGCAGGCTATGGCTACACCTTC. Protein sequence: CATSRDRAGYGYTF.

The chain links TRBV5-4 to TRBJ2-2; D might be TRBD2 (5 bases). Germline-derived CDR1 and CDR2 are SGHNT and YYREEE (reference sequence). Between the trimmed V and J ends, which lost 1 base and 4 bases, there was a span of 11 bases. CDR3 size: 15 residues. CDR3 region: CASSLIRESTGELFF. As DNA, the CDR3 is TGTGCCAGCAGCTTGATACGGGAAAGCACCGGGGAGCTGTTTTTT.